This T cell receptor (beta chain) is drawn from a study of T cell responses to AZD1222 COVID-19 vaccine. The CDR3 consists of 13 residues. Germline values: CDR1 SGHTA, CDR2 FQGTGA. J lost 8 bases, V lost 5 bases, and 6 bases had no gene match. Generated by immunoSEQ multiplex PCR, the TCRdb table keeps only in-frame clones and is missing some. The sample yields about 110,000 clones, nearly 90% seen once. This sequence was found in an adult in good health. The sample consisted of peripheral blood, taken on day 0 of AZD1222 vaccination. V is TRBV7-3 and J is TRBJ1-2; 9 bases are a match to TRBD1. The CDR3 loop is CASSEQGARGYTF. The CDR3 nucleotides read TGTGCCAGCAGCGAACAGGGGGCACGAGGCTACACCTTC.